This TCR beta chain emerged from a study of T cell repertoires in cytomegalovirus infection. Study context: Based on public TCR beta signatures, there were indications of CMV infection and of a matching HLA type.

The CDR3 is 14 residues long. V shed 7 bases and J shed 0 bases, with 10 bases lying between them. Germline V gives CDR1 LNHDA, CDR2 SQIVND (reference sequence). Overall study findings and caveats: The ex vivo response was dominated by HLA-C-restricted CMV-specific TCR beta clonotypes. Cumulative public TCR beta family frequency identified CMV carriers with the relevant HLA.

Using its own MiXCR run on the reads, TCRdb lists one record per CDR3 protein. The sample holds about 110,000 distinct CDR3 sequences; around 28% are singletons and the top ten take roughly 81%. This clonotype occurred many times. The antigen remains undetermined. This sequence originates from a human donor in good health (CMV status not recorded). Some clones in this sample may be carry-over from other donors' samples. The chain is built from TRBV19 and TRBJ2-1, with a tentative D call TRBD2 (6 bases). Material: CD8+ T cells from cultured PBMCs, obtained from culture after CMV antigen stimulation. CDR3 DNA sequence: TGTGCCAGTATTGGGGGGAGCTCCTACAATGAGCAGTTCTTC. Its protein product is CASIGGSSYNEQFF.